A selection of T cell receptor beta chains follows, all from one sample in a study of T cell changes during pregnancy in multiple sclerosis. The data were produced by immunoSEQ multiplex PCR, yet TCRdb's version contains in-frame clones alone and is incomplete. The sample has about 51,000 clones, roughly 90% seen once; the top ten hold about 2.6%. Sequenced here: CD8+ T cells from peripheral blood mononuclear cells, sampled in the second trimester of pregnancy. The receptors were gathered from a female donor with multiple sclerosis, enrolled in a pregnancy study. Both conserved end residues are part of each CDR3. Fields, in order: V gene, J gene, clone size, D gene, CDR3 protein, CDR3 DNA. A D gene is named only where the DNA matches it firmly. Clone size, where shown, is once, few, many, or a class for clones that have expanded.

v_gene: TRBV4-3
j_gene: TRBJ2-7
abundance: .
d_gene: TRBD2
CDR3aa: CASSSVSGGTQYEQYF
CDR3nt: TGCGCCAGCAGCTCCGTTAGCGGGGGGACCCAATACGAGCAGTACTTC

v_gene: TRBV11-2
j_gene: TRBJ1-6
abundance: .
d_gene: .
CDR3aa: CASSLRGGPSSYNSPLHF
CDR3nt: TGTGCCAGCAGCTTAAGGGGGGGGCCCAGCTCCTATAATTCACCCCTCCACTTT

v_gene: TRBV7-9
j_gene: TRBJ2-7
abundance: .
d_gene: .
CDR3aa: CASSPRTAKTYEQYF
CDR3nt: TGTGCCAGCAGCCCCAGGACAGCGAAGACCTACGAGCAGTACTTC

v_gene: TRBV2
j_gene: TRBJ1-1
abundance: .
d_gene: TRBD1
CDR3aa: CASSASGGDTEAFF
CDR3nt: TGTGCCAGCAGCGCTTCAGGGGGAGACACTGAAGCTTTCTTT

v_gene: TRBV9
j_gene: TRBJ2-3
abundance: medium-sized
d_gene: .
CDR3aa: CASSSGINTDTQYF
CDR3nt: TGTGCCAGCAGCTCAGGGATAAACACAGATACGCAGTATTTT

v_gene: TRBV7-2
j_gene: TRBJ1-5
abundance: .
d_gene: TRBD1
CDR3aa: CASSFTGDGQPQHF
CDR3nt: TGTGCCAGCAGCTTCACAGGGGACGGTCAGCCCCAGCATTTT

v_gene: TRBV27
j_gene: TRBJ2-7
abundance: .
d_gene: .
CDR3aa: CASSLSGPEYEQYF
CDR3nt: TGTGCCAGCAGTTTATCGGGCCCAGAATACGAGCAGTACTTC

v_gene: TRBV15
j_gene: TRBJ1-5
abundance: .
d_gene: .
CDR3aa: CDTSRDPRLQPQHF
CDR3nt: TGTGACACCAGCAGAGATCCGAGGCTTCAGCCCCAGCATTTT

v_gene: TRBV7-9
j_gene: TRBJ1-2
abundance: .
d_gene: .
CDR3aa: CASSLLDYGYTF
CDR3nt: TGTGCCAGCAGCTTACTCGACTATGGCTACACCTTC

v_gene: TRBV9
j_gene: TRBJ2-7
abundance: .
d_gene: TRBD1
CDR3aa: CASSPRTGDRSYEQYF
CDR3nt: TGTGCCAGCAGCCCACGGACAGGGGATCGGTCCTACGAGCAGTACTTC

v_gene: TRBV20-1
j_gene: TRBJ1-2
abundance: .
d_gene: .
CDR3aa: CSASSGLYTF
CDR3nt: TGCAGTGCTAGTTCCGGACTCTACACCTTC

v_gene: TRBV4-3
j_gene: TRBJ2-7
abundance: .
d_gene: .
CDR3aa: CASSQEVEGLAYEQYF
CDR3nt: TGCGCCAGCAGCCAAGAAGTCGAGGGTTTGGCCTACGAGCAGTACTTC

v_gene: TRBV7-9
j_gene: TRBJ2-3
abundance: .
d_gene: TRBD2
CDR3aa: CASSPSGTSGHTQYF
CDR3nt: TGTGCCAGCAGCCCATCCGGGACTAGCGGGCATACGCAGTATTTT

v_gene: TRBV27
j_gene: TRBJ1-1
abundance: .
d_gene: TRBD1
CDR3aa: CASSLTGGLEAFF
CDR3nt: TGTGCCAGCAGTTTAACAGGGGGCCTTGAAGCTTTCTTT

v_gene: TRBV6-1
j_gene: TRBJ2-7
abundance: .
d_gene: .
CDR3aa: CASSEGPQGTYEQYF
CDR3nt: TGTGCCAGCAGTGAAGGGCCTCAGGGCACCTACGAGCAGTACTTC

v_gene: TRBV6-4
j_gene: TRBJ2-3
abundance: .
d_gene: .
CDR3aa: CASSDSSGTTDTQYF
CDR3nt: TGTGCCAGCAGTGACTCATCCGGGACAACAGATACGCAGTATTTT

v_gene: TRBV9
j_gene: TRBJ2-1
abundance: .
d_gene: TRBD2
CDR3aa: CASSVGLAGGRDEQFF
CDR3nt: TGTGCCAGCAGCGTAGGGCTGGCGGGGGGCCGGGATGAGCAGTTCTTC

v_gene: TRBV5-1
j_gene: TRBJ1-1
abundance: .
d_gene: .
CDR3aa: CASSLAENTEAFF
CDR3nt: TGCGCCAGCAGCTTGGCAGAGAACACTGAAGCTTTCTTT

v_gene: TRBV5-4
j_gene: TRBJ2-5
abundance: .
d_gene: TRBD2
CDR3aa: CASSALLAGVDQETQYF
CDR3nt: TGTGCCAGCAGCGCCCTTCTAGCGGGGGTCGACCAAGAGACCCAGTACTTC

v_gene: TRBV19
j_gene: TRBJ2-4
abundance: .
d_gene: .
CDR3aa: CASSVQGSKNIQYF
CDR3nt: TGTGCCAGTAGTGTACAGGGATCCAAAAACATTCAGTACTTC

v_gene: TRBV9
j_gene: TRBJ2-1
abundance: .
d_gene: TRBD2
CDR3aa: CASSVKAGWGNEQFF
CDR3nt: TGTGCCAGCAGCGTAAAAGCGGGGTGGGGCAATGAGCAGTTCTTC

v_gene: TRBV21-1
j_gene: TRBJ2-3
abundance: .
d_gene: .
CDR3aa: CASTPGTSLPDTQYF
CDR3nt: TGTGCCAGCACTCCCGGGACTAGCTTACCCGATACGCAGTATTTT

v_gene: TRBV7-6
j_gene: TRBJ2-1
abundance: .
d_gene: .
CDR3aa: CASSSLPNEQFF
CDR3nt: TGTGCCAGCAGCTCACTCCCCAATGAGCAGTTCTTC

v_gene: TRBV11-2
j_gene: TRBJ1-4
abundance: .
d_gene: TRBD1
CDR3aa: CASSPRTGAMSEKLFF
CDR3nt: TGTGCCAGCAGCCCAAGGACAGGCGCAATGAGTGAAAAACTGTTTTTT

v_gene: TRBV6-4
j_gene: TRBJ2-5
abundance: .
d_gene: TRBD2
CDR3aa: CASSDRTSGGSQETQYF
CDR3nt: TGTGCCAGCAGTGACCGGACTAGCGGGGGCTCCCAAGAGACCCAGTACTTC

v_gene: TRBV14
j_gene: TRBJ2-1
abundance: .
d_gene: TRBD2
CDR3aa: CASSRNPGGGLHEQFF
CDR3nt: TGTGCCAGCAGCCGAAATCCGGGCGGGGGGCTTCATGAGCAGTTCTTC

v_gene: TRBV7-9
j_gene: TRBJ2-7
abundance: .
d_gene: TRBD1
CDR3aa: CASSLEWDRPYEQYF
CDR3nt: TGTGCCAGCAGCTTAGAATGGGACAGGCCCTACGAGCAGTACTTC

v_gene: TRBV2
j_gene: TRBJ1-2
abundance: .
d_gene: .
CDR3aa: CASSTTEPYGYTF
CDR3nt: TGTGCCAGCAGTACGACAGAACCCTATGGCTACACCTTC

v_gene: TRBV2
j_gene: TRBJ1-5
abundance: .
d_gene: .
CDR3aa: CASSVQGIGNQPQHF
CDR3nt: TGTGCCAGCAGTGTACAGGGTATAGGGAATCAGCCCCAGCATTTT

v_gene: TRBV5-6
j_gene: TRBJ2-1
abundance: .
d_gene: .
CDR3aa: CASSFGSDNEQFF
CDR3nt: TGTGCCAGCAGCTTCGGGAGTGATAATGAGCAGTTCTTC

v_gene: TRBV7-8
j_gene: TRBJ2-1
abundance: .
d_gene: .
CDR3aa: CASSWSSYNEQFF
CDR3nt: TGTGCCAGCAGCTGGAGCTCCTACAATGAGCAGTTCTTC

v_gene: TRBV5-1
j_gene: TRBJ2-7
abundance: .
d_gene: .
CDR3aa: CASSERQGDYEQYF
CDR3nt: TGCGCCAGCAGCGAACGGCAGGGTGACTACGAGCAGTACTTC

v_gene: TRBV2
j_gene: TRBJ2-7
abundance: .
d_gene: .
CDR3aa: CASSGSSTGYF
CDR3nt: TGTGCCAGCAGTGGTAGTTCTACAGGGTACTTC

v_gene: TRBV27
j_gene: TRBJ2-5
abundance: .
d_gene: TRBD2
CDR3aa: CASSSTSGGGETQYF
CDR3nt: TGTGCCAGCAGTTCAACTAGCGGGGGAGGGGAGACCCAGTACTTC

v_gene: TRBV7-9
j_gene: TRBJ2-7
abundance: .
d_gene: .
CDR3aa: CASRSGDYEQYF
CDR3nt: TGTGCCAGCCGGTCCGGGGACTACGAGCAGTACTTC

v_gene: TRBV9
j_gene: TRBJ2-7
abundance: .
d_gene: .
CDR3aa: CASSVGDGTYEQYF
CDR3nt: TGTGCCAGCAGCGTAGGAGATGGTACCTACGAGCAGTACTTC

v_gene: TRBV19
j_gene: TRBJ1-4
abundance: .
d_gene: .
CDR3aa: CASAAATNEKLFF
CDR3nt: TGTGCCAGTGCGGCAGCAACTAATGAAAAACTGTTTTTT

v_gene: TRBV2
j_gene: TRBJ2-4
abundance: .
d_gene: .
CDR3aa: CASRRVDKNIQYF
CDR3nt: TGTGCCAGCAGGAGGGTGGATAAAAACATTCAGTACTTC